A selection of T cell receptor beta chains follows, all from one sample in a study of OX40 agonist ivuxolimab in advanced cancers. The repertoire was sequenced with immunoSEQ multiplex PCR; TCRdb's copy has only in-frame clones and lacks some. The sample has just over 50,000 clones, almost 90% seen once. Sequenced here: CD4+ or CD8+ T cells sorted from blood, sampled in a trial of the OX40 agonist ivuxolimab. These TCRs come from an adult with an advanced solid tumor such as melanoma, head and neck, liver or kidney cancer. CDR3s include the opening cysteine and the closing phenylalanine or tryptophan. The order of the fields is D gene, CDR3 length, V gene, J gene, clone size, CDR3 protein, CDR3 DNA. D genes are given only for firm matches. Clone size appears in some rows only: once, few, many, or a class for an expanded clone.

D gene: .
CDR3 length: 15
V gene: TRBV9
J gene: TRBJ1-6
clone size: .
CDR3 protein: CASSAAEVDNSPLHF
CDR3 DNA: TGTGCCAGCAGCGCGGCGGAAGTAGATAATTCACCCCTCCACTTT

D gene: .
CDR3 length: 14
V gene: TRBV27
J gene: TRBJ2-7
clone size: .
CDR3 protein: CASSFEARTHEQYF
CDR3 DNA: TGTGCCAGCAGTTTCGAAGCACGAACCCACGAGCAGTACTTC

D gene: TRBD1
CDR3 length: 13
V gene: TRBV19
J gene: TRBJ1-5
clone size: .
CDR3 protein: CASSISGGQPQHF
CDR3 DNA: TGTGCCAGTAGTATTTCAGGGGGTCAGCCCCAGCATTTT

D gene: TRBD2
CDR3 length: 15
V gene: TRBV11-2
J gene: TRBJ2-7
clone size: .
CDR3 protein: CASSLGLAGIYEQYF
CDR3 DNA: TGTGCCAGCAGCTTAGGACTAGCGGGGATCTACGAGCAGTACTTC

D gene: .
CDR3 length: 15
V gene: TRBV5-4
J gene: TRBJ2-1
clone size: .
CDR3 protein: CASSLGGIVYNEQFF
CDR3 DNA: TGTGCCAGCAGCTTGGGAGGGATCGTCTACAATGAGCAGTTCTTC

D gene: TRBD2
CDR3 length: 16
V gene: TRBV28
J gene: TRBJ2-3
clone size: few
CDR3 protein: CASSSRLAGRTDTQYF
CDR3 DNA: TGTGCCAGCAGTTCTCGGCTAGCGGGGCGCACAGATACGCAGTATTTT

D gene: TRBD1
CDR3 length: 14
V gene: TRBV2
J gene: TRBJ1-4
clone size: .
CDR3 protein: CASRSGTGAEKLFF
CDR3 DNA: TGTGCCAGCAGGTCCGGGACAGGGGCCGAAAAACTGTTTTTT

D gene: .
CDR3 length: 15
V gene: TRBV6-1
J gene: TRBJ2-5
clone size: .
CDR3 protein: CASSKTTLYQETQYF
CDR3 DNA: TGTGCCAGCAGCAAGACTACCTTGTACCAAGAGACCCAGTACTTC

D gene: .
CDR3 length: 15
V gene: TRBV5-6
J gene: TRBJ2-7
clone size: .
CDR3 protein: CASRMAPGPNYEQYF
CDR3 DNA: TGTGCCAGCAGGATGGCACCCGGGCCAAACTACGAGCAGTACTTC

D gene: TRBD1
CDR3 length: 15
V gene: TRBV6-1
J gene: TRBJ1-4
clone size: .
CDR3 protein: CASRLWGQGHEKLFF
CDR3 DNA: TGTGCCAGCAGATTGTGGGGACAGGGTCATGAAAAACTGTTTTTT

D gene: TRBD1
CDR3 length: 14
V gene: TRBV2
J gene: TRBJ1-3
clone size: once
CDR3 protein: CASSQGGPGNTIYF
CDR3 DNA: TGTGCCAGCAGTCAAGGGGGCCCTGGAAACACCATATATTTT

D gene: TRBD1
CDR3 length: 15
V gene: TRBV15
J gene: TRBJ1-5
clone size: .
CDR3 protein: CATSSFDRADQPQHF
CDR3 DNA: TGTGCCACCAGTTCTTTTGACAGGGCAGATCAGCCCCAGCATTTT

D gene: .
CDR3 length: 16
V gene: TRBV5-4
J gene: TRBJ1-2
clone size: .
CDR3 protein: CASSLAGGAIGYGYTF
CDR3 DNA: TGTGCCAGCAGCTTGGCCGGGGGGGCCATAGGCTATGGCTACACCTTC

D gene: .
CDR3 length: 14
V gene: TRBV2
J gene: TRBJ2-3
clone size: .
CDR3 protein: CASRVTGPTDTQYF
CDR3 DNA: TGTGCCAGCAGGGTGACTGGTCCCACAGATACGCAGTATTTT

D gene: TRBD1
CDR3 length: 17
V gene: TRBV5-1
J gene: TRBJ2-5
clone size: .
CDR3 protein: CASSLGGLDRGQETQYF
CDR3 DNA: TGCGCCAGCAGCTTGGGCGGGCTGGACAGGGGGCAAGAGACCCAGTACTTC

D gene: .
CDR3 length: 15
V gene: TRBV5-6
J gene: TRBJ2-1
clone size: .
CDR3 protein: CASSPGQLSYNEQFF
CDR3 DNA: TGTGCCAGCAGCCCAGGACAGCTCTCCTACAATGAGCAGTTCTTC

D gene: TRBD1
CDR3 length: 15
V gene: TRBV5-4
J gene: TRBJ1-2
clone size: .
CDR3 protein: CASRPRQGEIYGYTF
CDR3 DNA: TGTGCCAGCAGACCCAGACAGGGGGAGATCTATGGCTACACCTTC

D gene: .
CDR3 length: 17
V gene: TRBV14
J gene: TRBJ2-5
clone size: .
CDR3 protein: CASSQRQGVGKWETQYF
CDR3 DNA: TGTGCCAGCAGCCAACGGCAGGGCGTGGGGAAATGGGAGACCCAGTACTTC

D gene: TRBD2
CDR3 length: 16
V gene: TRBV9
J gene: TRBJ2-2
clone size: .
CDR3 protein: CASSWTSGSSTGELFF
CDR3 DNA: TGTGCCAGCAGCTGGACTAGCGGGAGCTCCACCGGGGAGCTGTTTTTT

D gene: .
CDR3 length: 13
V gene: TRBV7-7
J gene: TRBJ2-1
clone size: .
CDR3 protein: CASSPGTVNEQFF
CDR3 DNA: TGTGCTAGCAGCCCCGGGACTGTAAATGAGCAGTTCTTC

D gene: .
CDR3 length: 12
V gene: TRBV2
J gene: TRBJ2-7
clone size: .
CDR3 protein: CASSSDSYEQYF
CDR3 DNA: TGTGCCAGCAGTTCGGACAGCTACGAGCAGTACTTC

D gene: TRBD2
CDR3 length: 13
V gene: TRBV28
J gene: TRBJ2-7
clone size: .
CDR3 protein: CASRSGTSYEQYF
CDR3 DNA: TGTGCCAGCAGGTCCGGGACTAGCTACGAGCAGTACTTC

D gene: TRBD1
CDR3 length: 15
V gene: TRBV19
J gene: TRBJ2-7
clone size: .
CDR3 protein: CASSIRADRVYEQYF
CDR3 DNA: TGTGCCAGTAGTATCAGGGCGGACAGGGTATACGAGCAGTACTTC

D gene: TRBD1
CDR3 length: 15
V gene: TRBV5-6
J gene: TRBJ2-7
clone size: .
CDR3 protein: CASSLVGQGVHEQYF
CDR3 DNA: TGTGCCAGCAGCTTGGTGGGACAGGGTGTACACGAGCAGTACTTC